The 20 T cell receptor beta chains below were found in one sample sequenced in a study of regulatory T cells in long-lasting Graves disease. Time point in this sample: newly diagnosed GD, antithyroid drugs for less than 3 months. The TCR library was made from RNA that had been extracted from PBMCs in TRIzol. Construction of TCR beta libraries relied on iRepertoire HTBI primers and on Arm-PCR targeting CDR3 regions. One entry per CDR3 protein, called by TCRdb with MiXCR from the multiplex PCR reads. Among a few hundred thousand distinct CDR3 sequences listed, about 15% were seen once. These records were also assigned to another study, of T cells in Graves' hyperthyroidism and ophthalmopathy.

The material was peripheral blood mononuclear cells (PBMCs), obtained at new diagnosis, from a patient treated with antithyroid drugs. The receptors come from a woman under 30 with Graves disease.

Ten or more counts support this clonotype. This chain joins TRBV9 and TRBJ2-3; D gene unclear. The V end was cut by 0 bases, the J end by 2 bases, with 10 bases between. This CDR3 spans 15 amino acids. Germline CDR1 SGDLS, CDR2 YYNGEE. The CDR3 reads CASSVGSLYTDTQYF. The DNA of the CDR3 is TGTGCCAGCAGCGTAGGGTCCCTATACACAGATACGCAGTATTTT.

This clonotype was seen only a few times. CDR3 amino acids: CASSQERVNRGTGRDVETQYF. The CDR3 DNA is TGTGCCAGCAGCCAAGAAAGGGTTAACAGGGGGACAGGGAGGGACGTAGAGACCCAGTACTTC. The rearrangement links TRBV4-2 to TRBJ2-5; 9 bases fit TRBD1. The germline V gene has CDR1 LGHNA and CDR2 YNFKEQ. This CDR3 region has 21 residues. V lost 0 bases to trimming and J lost 4 bases; unmatched junction nucleotides: 21.

This clonotype was seen ten or more times. The chain has TRBV20-1 and TRBJ1-5; D may be TRBD1 (6 bases). The V gene's germline CDR1 is DFQATT and CDR2 SNEGSKA (reference sequence). The CDR3 has 13 residues. V was pared by 4 bases and J by 7 bases, with 14 bases between. The CDR3 is CSANSGVGQPQHF. Written as DNA, the CDR3 is TGCAGTGCTAACTCAGGGGTGGGCCAGCCCCAGCATTTT.

This clonotype was counted a few times. The V call is TRBV7-9, the J call TRBJ2-1; 11 positions match TRBD2. V dropped 1 base and J dropped 2; count of bases not matched to a gene: 10. Germline CDR1 is SEHNR and CDR2 is FQNEAQ (reference sequence). CDR3 length: 19 residues. The CDR3 region is CASSLGVAGGPRAYNEQFF. The CDR3 DNA follows: TGTGCCAGCAGCTTAGGCGTAGCGGGAGGGCCGAGGGCCTACAATGAGCAGTTCTTC. Combining the CDR3 with reference TRBV7-9 and TRBJ2-1 gives the whole variable domain DTGVSQNPRHKITKRGQNVTFRCDPISEHNRLYWYRQTLGQGPEFLTYFQNEAQLEKSRLLSDRFSAERPKGSFSTLEIQRTEQGDSAMYLCASSLGVAGGPRAYNEQFFGPGTRLTVL.

This clonotype was found once. The chain carries TRBV11-2 and TRBJ2-7; a weak D match, TRBD2 (6 bases). Trimming left V 4 bases short and J 0 bases short, with 13 bases between. CDR1 SGHAT and CDR2 FQNNGV come from the germline V gene. The CDR3 sequence is 15 residues long. Here the CDR3 DNA reads TGTGCCAGCAGCTCCCCTCGGGGGAGCTCCTACGAGCAGTACTTC. Translated, it gives CASSSPRGSSYEQYF.

This clonotype was detected many times. The junction shows a germline mismatch at one end, possibly a read error. The chain combines TRBV12-3 or TRBV12-4 with TRBJ2-1; D is unclear. The CDR3 consists of 10 residues. Written as DNA, the CDR3 is TGTGCCAGCAGCAGGACCGTTCGGCTCTTC. It specifies CASSRTVRLF.

This clonotype was counted many times. The rearrangement links TRBV28 to TRBJ2-7; 7 nucleotides line up with TRBD1. This CDR3 is 16 amino acids long. CDR1 and CDR2 from the germline V gene are MDHEN and SYDVKM. Trimming removed 2 bases from V and 0 bases from J; junction bases left unmatched: 7. The CDR3 loop reads CASSLTGTVSSYEQYF. The CDR3 DNA is TGTGCCAGCAGTTTAACCGGGACAGTTAGCTCCTACGAGCAGTACTTC. Full variable domain (remainder filled in from reference TRBV28 and TRBJ2-7): DVKVTQSSRYLVKRTGEKVFLECVQDMDHENMFWYRQDPGLGLRLIYFSYDVKMKEKGDIPEGYSVSREKKERFSLILESASTNQTSMYLCASSLTGTVSSYEQYFGPGTRLTVT.

This clonotype has ten or more counts. The gene calls are TRBV2 and TRBJ1-1, with 9 nucleotides matching TRBD1. V was clipped by 6 bases and J by 4 bases; unmatched bases: 3. Germline lookup yields CDR1 SNHLY and CDR2 FYNNEI. This CDR3 has 13 amino acids. The CDR3, as DNA: TGTGCCAGCAGCGGACAGGGGACCACTGAAGCTTTCTTT. Translating it yields CASSGQGTTEAFF.

This clonotype was seen at least ten times. The chain employs TRBV11-2 and TRBJ2-7; 8 bases line up with TRBD2. Germline-derived CDR1 and CDR2 are SGHAT and FQNNGV. This CDR3 region has 18 residues. J gave up 1 base and V 1 base, and 12 bases lay outside the gene matches. CDR3 DNA sequence: TGTGCCAGCAGCTTAGGGGCGAGGCTAGCGGGTCCTTCCTACGAGCAGTACTTC. Translated: CASSLGARLAGPSYEQYF.

This clonotype was detected ten times or more. This chain links TRBV12-3 or TRBV12-4 with TRBJ1-1, with TRBD1 matching 8 bases. V lost 6 bases, J lost 1 base, and 4 bases stayed unmatched. This CDR3 has 14 residues. CDR3: CASRWDRRNTEAFF. As DNA, the CDR3 is TGTGCCAGCAGATGGGACAGGCGGAACACTGAAGCTTTCTTT.

This clonotype was seen a handful of times. CDR3 DNA: TGTGCCAGCAGGAAAAACAGGGGGCCTAACAATGAGCAGTTCTTC. Its protein product is CASRKNRGPNNEQFF. The rearrangement joins TRBV27 to TRBJ2-1; 9 nucleotides align to TRBD1. The V gene end was trimmed by 6 bases and the J gene end by 5 bases; junction bases not matched to a gene: 8. In germline, CDR1 is MNHEY, CDR2 SMNVEV (reference sequence). This CDR3 comprises 15 residues.

This clonotype has a handful of counts. V usage is TRBV7-2 and J usage is TRBJ2-3; 13 bases match TRBD2. The germline CDR1 and CDR2 sequences are SGHTA and FQGNSA. The length of the CDR3 is 16 residues. Trimming took 5 bases from V and 5 from J; bases not matched to a gene: 7. CDR3 DNA sequence: TGTGCCAGCAGCAGTGGACTAGCGGGAGTGATAGATACGCAGTATTTT. Protein sequence: CASSSGLAGVIDTQYF.

CDR3 bases: TGTGCCAGCAGCCCCCATCAACCTGACAGGGCGAACACCGGGGAGCTGTTTTTT. It codes for CASSPHQPDRANTGELFF. The chain employs TRBV9 and TRBJ2-2, with TRBD1 matching 7 bases. Germline CDR1 SGDLS, CDR2 YYNGEE. The junction had 12 bases not matched to a gene; V was cut back by 4 bases and J by 0 bases. This CDR3 has 18 residues.

This clonotype was seen at least ten times. The chain employs TRBV19 and TRBJ2-1; TRBD2 matches at 12 bases. J lost 9 bases, V lost 3 bases, and 3 bases had no gene match. Germline V gene data show CDR1 as LNHDA and CDR2 as SQIVND (reference sequence). The CDR3 runs to 14 residues. CDR3 in DNA: TGTGCCAGTAGTATGACTAGCGGGAGTCGTGAGCAGTTCTTC. It yields the protein CASSMTSGSREQFF.

The table lists this clonotype with many counts. The chain is built from TRBV6-5 and TRBJ2-7, with a weak D call TRBD2 (5 bases). This CDR3 contains 18 residues. V was clipped by 0 bases and J by 2 bases, with 20 bases between them. CDR1 MNHEY and CDR2 SVGAGI come from the germline V gene. CDR3 residues: CASSYSRAARASTYEQYF. The CDR3 DNA reads TGTGCCAGCAGTTACTCGAGGGCGGCGCGGGCGTCCACCTACGAGCAGTACTTC.

This clonotype has a count of ten or more. The chain is built from TRBV18 and TRBJ2-3; 8 nucleotides match TRBD2. The CDR3 is 15 amino acids. Germline values: CDR1 KGHSH, CDR2 LQKENI. V lost 3 bases to trimming and J lost 2 bases; unmatched junction nucleotides: 4. CDR3 nucleotides: TGTGCCAGCTCACCCCAACTAGCGGACACAGATACGCAGTATTTT. Residues: CASSPQLADTDTQYF. Based on the CDR3 plus reference TRBV18 and TRBJ2-3, the full variable domain is NAGVMQNPRHLVRRRGQEARLRCSPMKGHSHVYWYRQLPEEGLKFMVYLQKENIIDESGMPKERFSAEFPKEGPSILRIQQVVRGDSAAYFCASSPQLADTDTQYFGPGTRLTVL.

This sequence joins TRBV7-3 and TRBJ1-6, with 10 bases lining up with TRBD1. The CDR3 runs 14 residues. V shed 4 bases and J 13 bases; nucleotides not matched to a gene: 7. The germline CDR1 and CDR2 sequences are SGHTA and FQGTGA. CDR3 DNA: TGTGCCAGCAGCTCGACAGGGGGCGCTTGGCCCCTCCACTTT. This translates into CASSSTGGAWPLHF.

There are many counts of this clonotype. This chain connects TRBV28 to TRBJ1-4; D is possibly TRBD1 (6 bases). The V end was cut by 7 bases, the J end by 7 bases, with 19 bases between. The CDR3 contains 15 residues. CDR1 and CDR2 (germline): MDHEN, SYDVKM. The CDR3 protein is CASTHLTGPVEKLFF. CDR3 bases: TGTGCCAGCACCCATTTAACAGGGCCCGTTGAAAAACTGTTTTTT.

The chain uses TRBV2 and TRBJ1-2; D remains unclear. Looked up from germline, CDR1 is SNHLY and CDR2 is FYNNEI. Trimming pared 5 bases from V and 6 bases from J, leaving 13 bases between. CDR3 length: 13 residues. The CDR3 region has the DNA TGTGCCAGCAGTCCCCTGGCGGATGATGGCTACACCTTC. This gives the protein CASSPLADDGYTF.

The chain recombines TRBV7-2 with TRBJ1-1, with D uncertain. The CDR3 covers 15 residues. V was cut by 3 bases and J by 2 bases, with 13 bases left in between. Germline values: CDR1 SGHTA, CDR2 FQGNSA. CDR3 coding DNA: TGTGCCAGCAGCTTTAGCTCCCAGCTAAACACTGAAGCTTTCTTT. Its translation is CASSFSSQLNTEAFF.